This record covers a single TCR beta chain. Antigen unknown. This entry is derived from a study of Tregs in tolerant kidney transplant recipients. Study-level points and caveats: Expanding Tregs on activated donor B cells appeared to best identify donor-specific TCRbeta clones.

Germline CDR1 and CDR2: MNHEY and SVGAGI. V was clipped by 6 bases and J by 4 bases, with 16 bases between them. This CDR3 has 14 residues. Method: immunoSEQ multiplex PCR; TCRdb's copy keeps in-frame clones and lacks some. Here the sample spans 74,000 or so clones, roughly 90% being singletons. Recipients received nonmyeloablative bone marrow transplants from related graft donors, with transient mixed chimerism. The rearrangement links TRBV6-5 to TRBJ2-7, with TRBD2 as a possible D gene (5 bases). Material: CD4+ T cells from blood (PBMCs), obtained 24 months after the transplant. The receptor's source is a human patient who received a combined kidney and bone marrow transplant. Among the T cells, some may be from the graft donor. In DNA, the CDR3 is TGTGCCAGCAGATTCCGGGCCACGGGATACGAGCAGTACTTC. It codes for CASRFRATGYEQYF.